A selection of T cell receptor beta chains follows, all from one sample in a study of T cell responses to AZD1222 COVID-19 vaccine. Using immunoSEQ multiplex PCR, the repertoire was profiled, and TCRdb retains in-frame clones only, with some absent. Of 150,000 to 200,000 clones detected, 90% to 95% appear once; the ten largest clones hold roughly 5.6%. The material was peripheral blood, obtained 28 days after the second AZD1222 dose. The receptors come from an adult who received the AZD1222 COVID-19 vaccine. The CDR3 runs from the conserved cysteine through the conserved F or W. A D gene is named only where the DNA matches it firmly. Expanded clones get a size class; other rows say once, few or many, or leave the size out.

len	v_gene	j_gene	d_gene	abundance	CDR3nt	CDR3aa
14	TRBV2	TRBJ2-5	-	-	TGTGCCAGCAGTGAAATAGTGGTTATCGAGACCCAGTACTTC	CASSEIVVIETQYF
11	TRBV10-3	TRBJ2-1	-	-	TGTGCCATCAGTGACTCCCTCGAGCAGTTCTTC	CAISDSLEQFF
14	TRBV7-2	TRBJ1-4	-	-	TGTGCCAGCAGTAGCCAGGGATGGAATGAAAAACTGTTTTTT	CASSSQGWNEKLFF
12	TRBV7-9	TRBJ2-5	TRBD2	-	TGTGCCAGCACTAAAGGACTAGGGACCCAGTACTTC	CASTKGLGTQYF
17	TRBV10-3	TRBJ2-5	TRBD2	-	TGTGCCATCAGTGACCCCGGGCCGGGGGGGGCCTGGGAGACCCAGTACTTC	CAISDPGPGGAWETQYF
15	TRBV2	TRBJ2-5	-	-	TGTGCCAGCAGTGGCCCACTCGGTGGACGGGAGACCCAGTACTTC	CASSGPLGGRETQYF
12	TRBV6-6	TRBJ1-6	-	-	TGTGCCAGCAGCTATAGGGATTCACCCCTCCACTTT	CASSYRDSPLHF
15	TRBV9	TRBJ1-1	-	-	TGTGCCAGCAGCGTAGGAGGGGCTGCGAACACTGAAGCTTTCTTT	CASSVGGAANTEAFF
12	TRBV7-9	TRBJ1-1	-	once	TGTGCCAGCAGCTTAGGAGGCGGTGAAGCTTTCTTT	CASSLGGGEAFF
13	TRBV30	TRBJ1-5	-	-	TGTGCCTGGAGTGTACAGGGCGGTCAGCCCCAGCATTTT	CAWSVQGGQPQHF
15	TRBV19	TRBJ1-2	TRBD1	-	TGTGCCAGTAGTATCCTGACAGGGGGGAACTATGGCTACACCTTC	CASSILTGGNYGYTF
13	TRBV25-1	TRBJ1-1	TRBD1	-	TGTGCCAGCAGCCAGACAGGGAGGACTGAAGCTTTCTTT	CASSQTGRTEAFF
11	TRBV30	TRBJ2-7	-	-	TGTGCCTGGAAAGCCAGCTACGAGCAGTACTTC	CAWKASYEQYF
13	TRBV6-2/TRBV6-3	TRBJ1-2	-	-	TGTGCCAGCAGTAACAGGGCTAACTATGGCTACACCTTC	CASSNRANYGYTF
16	TRBV19	TRBJ2-1	TRBD2	-	TGTGCCAGTAGTATGATTGTCCTAGCGGATTACAATGAGCAGTTCTTC	CASSMIVLADYNEQFF
16	TRBV7-9	TRBJ2-7	TRBD2	-	TGTGCCAGCACCTCGAACTTAGCGGGAGGGGCCTACGAGCAGTACTTC	CASTSNLAGGAYEQYF
14	TRBV27	TRBJ2-7	TRBD1	-	TGTGCCAGCAGTTTAGAGACAGGGGCCTACGAGCAGTACTTC	CASSLETGAYEQYF
17	TRBV15	TRBJ2-3	TRBD2	-	TGTGCCACCAGCAGAGATCGCCTAGCGGGCCTCACAGATACGCAGTATTTT	CATSRDRLAGLTDTQYF
14	TRBV19	TRBJ2-5	-	-	TGTGCCAGTAGTATGGACGGCTCACAAGAGACCCAGTACTTC	CASSMDGSQETQYF
15	TRBV19	TRBJ2-5	-	-	TGTGCCAGTAGTAAATTCACAGGGTACGAAGAGACCCAGTACTTC	CASSKFTGYEETQYF
13	TRBV4-2	TRBJ1-2	-	-	TGTGCCAGCAGCCAAAACTCTTTCTATGGCTACACCTTC	CASSQNSFYGYTF
12	TRBV27	TRBJ1-2	-	-	TGTGCCAGCAGTTATGGAGGGGAGGGCTACACCTTC	CASSYGGEGYTF
14	TRBV6-5	TRBJ1-4	TRBD1	-	TGTGCCAGCAGCCCAACAGGGGCCGGTGAAAAACTGTTTTTT	CASSPTGAGEKLFF
12	TRBV29-1	TRBJ2-7	-	-	TGCAGCGTTGGAGCCTCAGCCTACGAGCAGTACTTC	CSVGASAYEQYF
13	TRBV10-3	TRBJ1-1	-	-	TGTGCCATTAGATCCGTTGAGCAAGATGAAGCTTTCTTT	CAIRSVEQDEAFF
17	TRBV19	TRBJ2-5	-	-	TGTGCCAGTAGTATAGGGGGGCGAACACTGTACCAAGAGACCCAGTACTTC	CASSIGGRTLYQETQYF
15	TRBV19	TRBJ2-1	TRBD2	-	TGTGCCAGTAGCTCAACCGGCGGGAGTTACAATGAGCAGTTCTTC	CASSSTGGSYNEQFF
13	TRBV11-2	TRBJ1-2	-	-	TGTGCCAGCAGCTTAGGGGGGGGCTATGGCTACACCTTC	CASSLGGGYGYTF
17	TRBV4-2	TRBJ1-4	-	-	TGTGCCAGCAGCCAACCAGGGGAGTGGGCAACTAATGAAAAACTGTTTTTT	CASSQPGEWATNEKLFF